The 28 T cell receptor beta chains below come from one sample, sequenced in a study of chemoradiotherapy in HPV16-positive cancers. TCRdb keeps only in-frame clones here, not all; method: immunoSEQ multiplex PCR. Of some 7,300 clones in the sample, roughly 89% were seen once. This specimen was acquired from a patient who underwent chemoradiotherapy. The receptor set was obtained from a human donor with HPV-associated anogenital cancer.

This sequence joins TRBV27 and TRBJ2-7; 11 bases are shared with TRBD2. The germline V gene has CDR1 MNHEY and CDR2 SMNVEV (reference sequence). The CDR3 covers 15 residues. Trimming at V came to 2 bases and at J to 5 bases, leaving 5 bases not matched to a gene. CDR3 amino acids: CASSLMASGRNEQYF. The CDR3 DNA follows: TGTGCCAGCAGTTTAATGGCTAGCGGGAGGAACGAGCAGTACTTC.

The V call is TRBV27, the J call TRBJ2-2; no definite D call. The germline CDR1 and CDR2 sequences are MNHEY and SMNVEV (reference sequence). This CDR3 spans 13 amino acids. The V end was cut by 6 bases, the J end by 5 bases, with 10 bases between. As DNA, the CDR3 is TGTGCCAGCAGCCATCAGAGGACCGGGGAGCTGTTTTTT. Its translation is CASSHQRTGELFF.

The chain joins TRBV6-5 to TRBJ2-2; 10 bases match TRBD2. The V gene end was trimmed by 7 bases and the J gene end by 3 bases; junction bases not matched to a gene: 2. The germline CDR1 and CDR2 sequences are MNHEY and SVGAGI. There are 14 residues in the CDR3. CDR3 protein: CASTSGRDTGELFF. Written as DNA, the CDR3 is TGTGCCAGCACGAGCGGGAGGGACACCGGGGAGCTGTTTTTT.

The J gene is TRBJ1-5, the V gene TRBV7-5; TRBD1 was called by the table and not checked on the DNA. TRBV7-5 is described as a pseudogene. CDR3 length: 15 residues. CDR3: CVRSFPQGGNQPQHF. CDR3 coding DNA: TGTGTCAGAAGCTTTCCTCAGGGTGGCAATCAGCCCCAGCATTTT.

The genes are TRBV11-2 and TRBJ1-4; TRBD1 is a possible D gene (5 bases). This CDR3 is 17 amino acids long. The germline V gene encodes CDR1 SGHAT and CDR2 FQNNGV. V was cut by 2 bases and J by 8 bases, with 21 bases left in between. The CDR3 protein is CASSLSGGGDGAEKLFF. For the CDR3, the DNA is TGTGCCAGCAGCTTATCTGGTGGTGGGGACGGAGCAGAAAAACTGTTTTTT.

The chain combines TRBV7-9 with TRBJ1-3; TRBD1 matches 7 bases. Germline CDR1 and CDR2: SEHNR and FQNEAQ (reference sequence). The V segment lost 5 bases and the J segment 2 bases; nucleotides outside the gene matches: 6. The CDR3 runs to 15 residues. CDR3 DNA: TGTGCCAGCAGCCCAAAGGGGGCAGCTGGAAACACCATATATTTT. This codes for CASSPKGAAGNTIYF.

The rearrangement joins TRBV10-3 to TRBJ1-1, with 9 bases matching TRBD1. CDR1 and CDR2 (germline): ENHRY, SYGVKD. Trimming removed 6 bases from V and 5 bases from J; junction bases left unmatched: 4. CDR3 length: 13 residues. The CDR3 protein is CAISGQGSTEAFF. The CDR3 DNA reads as TGTGCCATCAGCGGACAGGGGAGTACTGAAGCTTTCTTT.

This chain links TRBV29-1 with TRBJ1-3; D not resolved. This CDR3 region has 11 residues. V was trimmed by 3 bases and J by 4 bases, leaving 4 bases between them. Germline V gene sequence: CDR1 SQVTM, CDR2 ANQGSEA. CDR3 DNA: TGCAGCGTTGAGCGCGGAAACACCATATATTTT. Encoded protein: CSVERGNTIYF.

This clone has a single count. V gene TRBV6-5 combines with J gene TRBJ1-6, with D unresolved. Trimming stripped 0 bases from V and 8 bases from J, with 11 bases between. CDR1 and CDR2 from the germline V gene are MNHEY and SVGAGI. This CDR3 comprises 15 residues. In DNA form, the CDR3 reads TGTGCCAGCAGTTACTCTGCCGGCCGGTATTCACCCCTCCACTTT. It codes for CASSYSAGRYSPLHF.

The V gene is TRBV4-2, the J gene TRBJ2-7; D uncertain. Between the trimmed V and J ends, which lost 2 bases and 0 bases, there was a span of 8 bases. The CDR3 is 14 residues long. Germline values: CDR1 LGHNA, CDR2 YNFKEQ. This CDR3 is CASSQQLSSYEQYF. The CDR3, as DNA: TGTGCCAGCAGCCAACAGCTGAGCTCCTACGAGCAGTACTTC.

In DNA, the CDR3 is TGTGCCAGCAGTTTACTGGACGGCCGATCTGGAAACACCATATATTTT. Translation: CASSLLDGRSGNTIYF. J is TRBJ1-3 and V is TRBV2; D call uncertain. Germline V gene data show CDR1 as SNHLY and CDR2 as FYNNEI. This CDR3 has 16 residues. Trimming took 5 bases from V and 1 from J, leaving 15 bases between them. Full variable domain (rest looked up from reference TRBV2 and TRBJ1-3): EPEVTQTPSHQVTQMGQEVILRCVPISNHLYFYWYRQILGQKVEFLVSFYNNEISEKSEIFDDQFSVERPDGSNFTLKIRSTKLEDSAMYFCASSLLDGRSGNTIYFGEGSWLTVV.

DNA for the CDR3: TGTGCCAGCAGTTTATTTCAACCTGATTCTAACTATGGCTACACCTTC. It encodes CASSLFQPDSNYGYTF. V is TRBV27 and J is TRBJ1-2; D is unresolved. Trimming took 1 base from V and 0 from J, leaving 12 bases between them. The CDR3 totals 16 residues. Germline CDR1 reads MNHEY; CDR2 reads SMNVEV (reference sequence).

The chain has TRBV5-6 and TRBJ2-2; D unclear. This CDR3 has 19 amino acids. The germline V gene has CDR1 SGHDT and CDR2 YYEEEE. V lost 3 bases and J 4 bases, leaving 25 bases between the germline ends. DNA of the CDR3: TGTGCCAGCAGCTCACCCCCGATGGGCGCGGTTAAATCCACCGGGGAGCTGTTTTTT. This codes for CASSSPPMGAVKSTGELFF.

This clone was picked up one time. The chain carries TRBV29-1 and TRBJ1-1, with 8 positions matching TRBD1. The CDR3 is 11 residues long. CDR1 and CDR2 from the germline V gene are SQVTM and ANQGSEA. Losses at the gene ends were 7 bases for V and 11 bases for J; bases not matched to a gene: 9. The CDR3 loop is CSAETGGNAFF. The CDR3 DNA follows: TGCAGCGCCGAAACAGGGGGTAACGCTTTCTTT.

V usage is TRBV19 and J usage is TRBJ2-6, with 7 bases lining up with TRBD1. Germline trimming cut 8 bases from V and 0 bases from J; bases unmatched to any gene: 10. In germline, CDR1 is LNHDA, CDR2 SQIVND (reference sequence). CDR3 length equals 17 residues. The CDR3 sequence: CASSGTAFLSGANVLTF. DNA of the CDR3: TGTGCCAGTTCCGGGACAGCGTTTCTCTCTGGGGCCAACGTCCTGACTTTC.

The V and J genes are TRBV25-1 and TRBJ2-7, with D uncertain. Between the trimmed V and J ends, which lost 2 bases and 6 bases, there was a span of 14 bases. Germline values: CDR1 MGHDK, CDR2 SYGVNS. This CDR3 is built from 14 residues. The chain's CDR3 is CASSEARAFSEQYF. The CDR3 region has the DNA TGTGCCAGCAGTGAAGCTAGGGCATTCTCCGAGCAGTACTTC.

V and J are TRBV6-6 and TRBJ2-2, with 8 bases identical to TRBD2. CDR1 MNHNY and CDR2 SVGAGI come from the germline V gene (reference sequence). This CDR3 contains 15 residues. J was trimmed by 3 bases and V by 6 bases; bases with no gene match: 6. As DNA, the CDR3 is TGTGCCAGCAGCCCTACTAGCGGATACACCGGGGAGCTGTTTTTT. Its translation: CASSPTSGYTGELFF.

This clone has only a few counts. The CDR3 protein is CASSDSAGSSTDTQYF. The CDR3 nucleotides read TGTGCCAGCAGTGACTCAGCGGGATCTAGCACAGATACGCAGTATTTT. The gene calls are TRBV6-4 and TRBJ2-3; TRBD2 matches at 7 bases. Germline CDR1 reads MRHNA; CDR2 reads SNTAGT. With 0 bases clipped from V and 0 bases from J, the junction kept 3 bases outside the gene matches. The length of the CDR3 is 16 residues.

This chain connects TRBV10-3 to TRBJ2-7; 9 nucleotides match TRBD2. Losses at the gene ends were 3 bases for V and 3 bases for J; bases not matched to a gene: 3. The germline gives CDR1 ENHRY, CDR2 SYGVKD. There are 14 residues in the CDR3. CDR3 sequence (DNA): TGTGCCATCAGTGACGGTAGCGGGAGCTACGAGCAGTACTTC. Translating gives CAISDGSGSYEQYF.

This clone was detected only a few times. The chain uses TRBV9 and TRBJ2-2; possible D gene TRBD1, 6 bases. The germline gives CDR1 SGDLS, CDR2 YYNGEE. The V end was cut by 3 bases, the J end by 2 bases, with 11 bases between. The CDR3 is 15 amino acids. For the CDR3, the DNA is TGTGCCAGCAGCGACGTCAGGGGCAACACCGGGGAGCTGTTTTTT. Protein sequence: CASSDVRGNTGELFF.

CDR3 region: CASRTGEYEKLFF. CDR3 bases: TGTGCCAGTCGAACAGGGGAGTATGAAAAACTGTTTTTT. The chain carries TRBV7-6 and TRBJ1-4; TRBD1 matches at 7 bases. CDR3 length: 13 residues. The V and J ends lost 9 bases and 6 bases, in that order; junction bases with no gene match: 7. CDR1 and CDR2 from the germline V gene are SGHVS and FNYEAQ.

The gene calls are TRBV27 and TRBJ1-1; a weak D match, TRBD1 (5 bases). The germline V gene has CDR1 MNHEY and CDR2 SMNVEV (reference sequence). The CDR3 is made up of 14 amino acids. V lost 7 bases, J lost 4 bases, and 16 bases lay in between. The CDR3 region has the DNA TGTGCCAGCACCTATGATTCCGGGGGCACTGAAGCTTTCTTT. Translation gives CASTYDSGGTEAFF.

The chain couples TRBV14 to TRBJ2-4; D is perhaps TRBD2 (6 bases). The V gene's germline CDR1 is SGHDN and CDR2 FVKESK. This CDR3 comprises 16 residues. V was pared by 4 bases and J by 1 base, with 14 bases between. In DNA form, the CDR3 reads TGTGCCAGCAGCCTTGGGGGAGGACCCGCCAAAAACATTCAGTACTTC. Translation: CASSLGGGPAKNIQYF.

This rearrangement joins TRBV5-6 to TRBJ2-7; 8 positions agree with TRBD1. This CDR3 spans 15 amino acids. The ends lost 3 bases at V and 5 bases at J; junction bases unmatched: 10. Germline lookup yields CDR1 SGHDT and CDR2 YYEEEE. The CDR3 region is CASSSVGTGRDEQYF. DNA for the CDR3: TGTGCCAGCAGCTCCGTTGGGACAGGAAGGGACGAGCAGTACTTC.

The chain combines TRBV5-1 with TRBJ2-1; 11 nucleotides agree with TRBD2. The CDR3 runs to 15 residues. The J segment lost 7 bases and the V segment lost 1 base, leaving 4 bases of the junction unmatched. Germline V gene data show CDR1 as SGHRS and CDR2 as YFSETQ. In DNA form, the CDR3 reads TGCGCCAGCAGCTTGTTCCCTAGCGGGGGGAATGAGCAGTTCTTC. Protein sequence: CASSLFPSGGNEQFF.

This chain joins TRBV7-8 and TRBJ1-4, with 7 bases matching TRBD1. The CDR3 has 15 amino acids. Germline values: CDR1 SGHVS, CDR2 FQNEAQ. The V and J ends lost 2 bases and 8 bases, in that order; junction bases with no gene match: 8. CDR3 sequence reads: CASSLSSTGREKLFF. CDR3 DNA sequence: TGTGCCAGCAGCTTATCCTCGACAGGGAGGGAAAAACTGTTTTTT. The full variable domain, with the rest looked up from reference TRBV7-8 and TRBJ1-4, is GAGVSQSPRYKVAKRGQDVALRCDPISGHVSLFWYQQALGQGPEFLTYFQNEAQLDKSGLPSDRFFAERPEGSVSTLKIQRTQQEDSAVYLCASSLSSTGREKLFFGSGTQLSVL.

Here the CDR3 reads CASRGLLSTNTGELFF. The CDR3 nucleotides read TGTGCCAGCAGGGGACTCCTATCAACGAACACCGGGGAGCTGTTTTTT. The chain uses TRBV27 and TRBJ2-2; D is possibly TRBD2 (6 bases). This CDR3 comprises 16 residues. Germline V CDR1 and CDR2: MNHEY, SMNVEV (reference sequence). The V gene lost 6 bases and the J gene lost 0 bases, with 14 bases spanning the gap.

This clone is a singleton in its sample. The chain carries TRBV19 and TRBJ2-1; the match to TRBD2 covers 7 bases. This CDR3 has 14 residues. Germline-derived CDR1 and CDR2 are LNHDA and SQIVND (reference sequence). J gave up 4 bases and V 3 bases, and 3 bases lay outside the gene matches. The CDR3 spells CASSISGPYNEQFF. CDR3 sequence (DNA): TGTGCCAGTAGTATTAGCGGGCCGTACAATGAGCAGTTCTTC.